The present T cell receptor beta chain was sequenced within a study of blood T cell repertoires in COVID-19. Study context: The cDNA or gDNA used as material had been derived from T cells, B-cell-depleted T cells, or PBMCs.

V lost 5 bases to trimming and J lost 4 bases, with 9 bases between them. The V gene's germline CDR1 is SGHTA and CDR2 FQGNSA. This CDR3 contains 12 residues. The assay was immunoSEQ multiplex PCR, and TCRdb's table has in-frame clones only and misses some. Among hundreds of thousands of clones listed, 84% were seen once. V is TRBV7-2 and J is TRBJ2-7; D unresolved. The sequence came from a woman aged 40 to 50 who had recovered from COVID-19. The sequenced material came from PBMCs or T cells enriched from blood (not recorded which). Written as DNA, the CDR3 is TGTGCCAGCAGCCCTGACACTTACGAGCAGTACTTC. It encodes CASSPDTYEQYF.